The rows below give T cell receptor beta chains drawn from one sample of a study of cytomegalovirus exposure and HLA in healthy donors. Produced via immunoSEQ multiplex PCR; TCRdb's table is partial and in-frame only. The table shows 150,000 to 200,000 clones, with 79% occurring only once. The sample taken for sequencing was PBMCs. Receptors originate from a woman in her 30s in good health and CMV-seropositive. Each CDR3 is given with its conserved first and last residue. The order of the fields is D gene, J gene, clone size, V gene, CDR3 protein, CDR3 DNA. A D gene is named only where the DNA matches it firmly. Size is stated for part of the rows, as once, few or many counts, or as a class when the clone is expanded.

D gene: NA
J gene: TRBJ2-2
clone size: NA
V gene: TRBV5-6
CDR3 protein: CASSLSAGANTGELFF
CDR3 DNA: TGTGCCAGCAGCCTCTCCGCCGGGGCGAACACCGGGGAGCTGTTTTTT

D gene: TRBD2
J gene: TRBJ2-5
clone size: NA
V gene: TRBV10-2
CDR3 protein: CASRREAQETQYF
CDR3 DNA: TGCGCCAGCAGGCGGGAGGCCCAAGAGACCCAGTACTTC

D gene: TRBD1
J gene: TRBJ1-1
clone size: few
V gene: TRBV11-2
CDR3 protein: CASSLMGQGTTEAFF
CDR3 DNA: TGTGCCAGCAGCTTAATGGGACAGGGTACCACTGAAGCTTTCTTT

D gene: NA
J gene: TRBJ1-2
clone size: once
V gene: TRBV5-4
CDR3 protein: CASSSRQAYGYTF
CDR3 DNA: TGTGCCAGCAGCTCTCGCCAGGCCTATGGCTACACCTTC

D gene: NA
J gene: TRBJ2-3
clone size: NA
V gene: TRBV7-6
CDR3 protein: CASSLIVEDTQYF
CDR3 DNA: TGTGCCAGCAGCTTAATAGTCGAAGATACGCAGTATTTT

D gene: NA
J gene: TRBJ1-5
clone size: NA
V gene: TRBV10-3
CDR3 protein: CAISRTGLGNQPQHF
CDR3 DNA: TGTGCCATCAGTAGAACAGGGTTGGGCAATCAGCCCCAGCATTTT

D gene: TRBD2
J gene: TRBJ2-2
clone size: NA
V gene: TRBV5-6
CDR3 protein: CASSLGLAGYTGELFF
CDR3 DNA: TGTGCCAGCAGCTTGGGACTAGCGGGATACACCGGGGAGCTGTTTTTT

D gene: TRBD2
J gene: TRBJ2-2
clone size: NA
V gene: TRBV18
CDR3 protein: CASSRTSGVFGELFF
CDR3 DNA: TGTGCCAGCTCACGGACTAGCGGGGTGTTCGGGGAGCTGTTTTTT

D gene: TRBD2
J gene: TRBJ2-1
clone size: NA
V gene: TRBV4-2
CDR3 protein: CASSQDKDSGSLNEQFF
CDR3 DNA: TGTGCCAGCAGCCAAGATAAGGATAGCGGGAGTCTTAATGAGCAGTTCTTC

D gene: TRBD1
J gene: TRBJ1-1
clone size: once
V gene: TRBV7-9
CDR3 protein: CSSSPYVLSDRGSVAFF
CDR3 DNA: TGTTCCAGCAGCCCTTACGTTCTCTCGGACAGGGGCAGCGTAGCTTTCTTT

D gene: NA
J gene: TRBJ2-3
clone size: NA
V gene: TRBV5-1
CDR3 protein: CASSIIGGTDTQYF
CDR3 DNA: TGCGCCAGCAGCATAATCGGGGGCACAGATACGCAGTATTTT

D gene: NA
J gene: TRBJ1-1
clone size: few
V gene: TRBV6-1
CDR3 protein: CASSETVLGTEAFF
CDR3 DNA: TGTGCCAGCAGTGAGACAGTTTTAGGCACTGAAGCTTTCTTT

D gene: NA
J gene: TRBJ2-1
clone size: NA
V gene: TRBV9
CDR3 protein: CASSPWALQHNEQFF
CDR3 DNA: TGTGCCAGCAGCCCTTGGGCCCTACAGCACAATGAGCAGTTCTTC

D gene: NA
J gene: TRBJ2-5
clone size: NA
V gene: TRBV6-6
CDR3 protein: CASSYPMGRETQYF
CDR3 DNA: TGTGCCAGCAGTTATCCGATGGGGAGAGAGACCCAGTACTTC

D gene: NA
J gene: TRBJ1-5
clone size: NA
V gene: TRBV9
CDR3 protein: CASSRTDNDNQPQHF
CDR3 DNA: TGTGCCAGCAGCCGAACAGACAACGACAATCAGCCCCAGCATTTT

D gene: NA
J gene: TRBJ1-5
clone size: NA
V gene: TRBV5-1
CDR3 protein: CASSLGEGAQHF
CDR3 DNA: TGCGCCAGCAGCTTGGGCGAGGGGGCCCAGCATTTT

D gene: TRBD1
J gene: TRBJ2-1
clone size: NA
V gene: TRBV6-5
CDR3 protein: CASSSGQGWYNEQFF
CDR3 DNA: TGTGCCAGCAGCTCCGGACAGGGGTGGTACAATGAGCAGTTCTTC

D gene: TRBD2
J gene: TRBJ2-5
clone size: NA
V gene: TRBV4-1
CDR3 protein: CASSQLAGVRETQYF
CDR3 DNA: TGCGCCAGCAGCCAACTAGCGGGGGTGAGGGAGACCCAGTACTTC

D gene: NA
J gene: TRBJ2-7
clone size: NA
V gene: TRBV7-9
CDR3 protein: CASSPSGSYEQYF
CDR3 DNA: TGTGCCAGCAGCCCCAGCGGATCCTACGAGCAGTACTTC

D gene: TRBD1
J gene: TRBJ1-2
clone size: NA
V gene: TRBV5-1
CDR3 protein: CASSLSETGSYGYTF
CDR3 DNA: TGCGCCAGCAGCTTGTCTGAGACAGGGAGCTATGGCTACACCTTC

D gene: TRBD1
J gene: TRBJ1-1
clone size: NA
V gene: TRBV6-5
CDR3 protein: CASSLWTGTDTEAFF
CDR3 DNA: TGTGCCAGCAGTCTGTGGACAGGCACGGACACTGAAGCTTTCTTT

D gene: TRBD2
J gene: TRBJ2-7
clone size: NA
V gene: TRBV7-9
CDR3 protein: CASSPALPSGRRDYEQYF
CDR3 DNA: TGTGCCAGCAGCCCGGCATTACCCAGCGGGAGGAGGGACTACGAGCAGTACTTC

D gene: NA
J gene: TRBJ1-1
clone size: few
V gene: TRBV6-1
CDR3 protein: CASSDTRWSGLSTEAFF
CDR3 DNA: TGTGCCAGCAGTGACACCAGATGGTCGGGTTTAAGCACTGAAGCTTTCTTT

D gene: TRBD1
J gene: TRBJ2-3
clone size: NA
V gene: TRBV30
CDR3 protein: CAWSADRRTDTQYF
CDR3 DNA: TGTGCCTGGAGTGCGGACAGGCGCACAGATACGCAGTATTTT

D gene: NA
J gene: TRBJ1-2
clone size: NA
V gene: TRBV5-6
CDR3 protein: CASSRGSGGYTF
CDR3 DNA: TGTGCCAGCAGCCGGGGGTCCGGGGGCTACACCTTC

D gene: NA
J gene: TRBJ2-1
clone size: once
V gene: TRBV11-2
CDR3 protein: CASSGRGGRETPYNEQFF
CDR3 DNA: TGTGCCAGCAGCGGTAGGGGGGGGCGGGAGACTCCCTACAATGAGCAGTTCTTC